The rows below give T cell receptor beta chains drawn from one sample of a study of blood T cell repertoires in COVID-19. Generated by immunoSEQ multiplex PCR, the TCRdb table keeps only in-frame clones and is missing some. The sample lists under 200,000 clones, more than 75% occurring once. Sequenced: peripheral blood. These receptors were taken from a middle-aged man with active or convalescent COVID-19. Both conserved end residues are part of each CDR3. D genes are given only for firm matches. The listing skips clone size in some rows; elsewhere it reads once, few, many or a size class.

cdr3_nt cdr3_aa d_call j_call v_call clone_size
TGTGCCAGCAGTGGACTGGCGGTAGCGGGAGGCACAGATACGCAGTATTTT CASSGLAVAGGTDTQYF TRBD2 TRBJ2-3 TRBV2 -
TGCGCCAGCAGCTCGGCCGGGACAGGGGTGTTCAATGAGCAGTTCTTC CASSSAGTGVFNEQFF TRBD1 TRBJ2-1 TRBV5-1 once
TGTGCCAGCTCACCACCTTACGCGAGGGTATACGAGCAGTACTTC CASSPPYARVYEQYF - TRBJ2-7 TRBV18 -
TGCGCCAGCAGCTCGTCCCGAACAGCTTACAATGAGCAGTTCTTC CASSSSRTAYNEQFF - TRBJ2-1 TRBV5-1 -
TGTGCCAGCAGTTTATCCGGTCTCGGGGGGGACGAGCAGTACTTC CASSLSGLGGDEQYF TRBD2 TRBJ2-7 TRBV27 -
TGTGCCAGCAGCTTCGGGCAGGGGGACTCCTACGAGCAGTACTTC CASSFGQGDSYEQYF TRBD1 TRBJ2-7 TRBV5-5 once
TGCGCCAGCAGCTTGGGGACAGTAAAAGAGACCCAGTACTTC CASSLGTVKETQYF - TRBJ2-5 TRBV5-1 -
TGTGCCAGCATCTCAACGGACAGGTACTTAGGCTACACCTTC CASISTDRYLGYTF TRBD1 TRBJ1-2 TRBV6-5 -
TGTGCCAGCAGTTACGATCAGGGCTACAATGAGCAGTTCTTC CASSYDQGYNEQFF - TRBJ2-1 TRBV6-5 many
TGTGCCAGCAGTTCCCCGGGACAAGGAATCTACAATGAGCAGTTCTTC CASSSPGQGIYNEQFF - TRBJ2-1 TRBV6-5 -
TGTGCCAGCAGTCCGGGACAAGTTTATGGCTACACCTTC CASSPGQVYGYTF - TRBJ1-2 TRBV12-3/TRBV12-4 -
TGTGCCAGCAGCTTAGTAGCGGGAAGCTACAATGAGCAGTTCTTC CASSLVAGSYNEQFF TRBD2 TRBJ2-1 TRBV11-3 -
TGTGCCAGCAGCGGTGGGAGCGGGGGGCTCCCGCCGGAGACCCAGTACTTC CASSGGSGGLPPETQYF TRBD2 TRBJ2-5 TRBV6-4 -
TGTGCCAGCAGCCCGCGGTCTGGAAACACCATATATTTT CASSPRSGNTIYF - TRBJ1-3 TRBV11-3 -
TGTGCCAGCAGCTTAGCGACGGCGGGGGACCACTATGGCTACACCTTC CASSLATAGDHYGYTF - TRBJ1-2 TRBV7-2 few
TGTGCCAGCAGCCCCAGGACTAGCGGGAGGTCAGAGACCCAGTACTTC CASSPRTSGRSETQYF TRBD2 TRBJ2-5 TRBV7-2 -
TGTGCCATCAGAGCAGGGACAGGGGGCATCGGAGAGACCCAGTACTTC CAIRAGTGGIGETQYF TRBD1 TRBJ2-5 TRBV10-3 -
TGTGCCACCAGTGAGACAGGGGGCCCCGCGGAAAAACTGTTTTTT CATSETGGPAEKLFF TRBD1 TRBJ1-4 TRBV24-1 -
TGTGCCAGCAGTTTTCAAACGGGACAGCACCTCTCTGGAAACACCATATATTTT CASSFQTGQHLSGNTIYF TRBD1 TRBJ1-3 TRBV28 -
TGTGCCAGCGGAGGGGCGGACGGCAGGAATGAGCAGTTCTTC CASGGADGRNEQFF - TRBJ2-1 TRBV11-2 once
TGTGCCATCAGTGAGGGGACTTCTGGGGCCAACGTCCTGACTTTC CAISEGTSGANVLTF - TRBJ2-6 TRBV10-3 -
TGCGCCAGCAGCGCCACAGGGTACCAAGAGACCCAGTACTTC CASSATGYQETQYF - TRBJ2-5 TRBV5-1 once